The 20 T cell receptor beta chains in this list originate from one sample, sequenced in a study of blood T cells in healthy people across ages. The second PCR ran roughly 6 to 11 cycles with a sample-barcoded 5' primer and J-beta primers. TCRdb processed the 5' RACE reads anew with MiXCR; each CDR3 protein has one entry. The sample contains roughly 1 million distinct CDR3 sequences, under 30% of which appear only once. These data were likewise used in another study, on T cells of mothers and their children.

Sequencing was performed on blood. These receptor sequences come from a girl aged 2 to 10 in good health.

The genes are TRBV29-1 and TRBJ2-7, with D perhaps matching TRBD2 (9 bases). The CDR3 has 16 residues. Trimming pared 3 bases from V and 6 bases from J, leaving 24 bases between. CDR1 and CDR2 from the germline V gene are SQVTM and ANQGSEA. The CDR3 loop is CSVDSGGWTGNGEQYF. In nucleotides, the CDR3 is TGCAGCGTTGATAGCGGGGGATGGACAGGGAACGGCGAGCAGTACTTC.

There are a few counts of this clonotype. The chain links TRBV7-8 to TRBJ1-2; TRBD1 is a possible D gene (6 bases). With 1 base removed from V and 6 bases from J, the gap between germline ends came to 12 bases. Germline V gives CDR1 SGHVS, CDR2 FQNEAQ. The CDR3 is 14 residues long. CDR3 loop: CASSLGTDANGYTF. CDR3 nucleotide sequence: TGTGCCAGCAGCTTAGGGACAGACGCCAATGGCTACACCTTC.

V gene TRBV13 combines with J gene TRBJ2-7, with D possibly TRBD1 on 5 matching bases. The CDR3 length is 13 residues. Germline lookup yields CDR1 PRHDT and CDR2 FYEKMQ (reference sequence). V was shortened by 5 bases and J by 3 bases, with 11 bases between the two germline ends. The CDR3 reads CASSPHQGYEQYF. The CDR3 nucleotides are TGTGCCAGCAGCCCACATCAGGGCTACGAGCAGTACTTC. The full variable domain, its missing parts supplied by reference TRBV13 and TRBJ2-7, is AAGVIQSPRHLIKEKRETATLKCYPIPRHDTVYWYQQGPGQDPQFLISFYEKMQSDKGSIPDRFSAQQFSDYHSELNMSSLELGDSALYFCASSPHQGYEQYFGPGTRLTVT.

CDR3 bases: TGTGCCAGCAGTTACTCGAACTGGAATTTCGGCTATGGCTACACCTTC. Residues: CASSYSNWNFGYGYTF. The V and J genes are TRBV6-5 and TRBJ1-2; D is ambiguous. The CDR3 loop spans 16 amino acids. Per germline, CDR1 MNHEY and CDR2 SVGAGI. Trimming stripped 0 bases from V and 4 bases from J, with 15 bases between.

This clonotype has more than one count but fewer than ten. This rearrangement joins TRBV6-2 or TRBV6-3 to TRBJ2-5; D may be TRBD1 or TRBD2 (5 bases each). The germline V and J ends were trimmed by 7 bases and 4 bases, with 16 bases remaining between them. The germline gives CDR1 MNHEY, CDR2 SVGEGT. CDR3 size: 14 residues. CDR3 in amino acids: CASKMGVVGETQYF. The CDR3 nucleotides are TGTGCCAGCAAGATGGGGGTAGTCGGAGAGACCCAGTACTTC.

The V gene is TRBV5-1, the J gene TRBJ2-5, with TRBD2 matching 10 bases. Judging by the DNA end, TRBJ2-7 fits better; the J call may be wrong. Germline CDR1 SGHRS, CDR2 YFSETQ. CDR3 length: 16 amino acids. CDR3 loop: CASSLTTSGTIYEQYF. CDR3 DNA sequence: TGCGCCAGCAGCTTAACAACTAGCGGGACAATATACGAGCAGTACTTC.

This clonotype was counted a few times. Germline and junction disagree at one end, which may indicate a read error. This rearrangement joins TRBV6-1 to TRBJ1-6; the D gene is possibly TRBD1 (6 bases). Looked up from germline, CDR1 is MNHNS and CDR2 is SASEGT. The CDR3 is made up of 16 amino acids. CDR3 residues: CASSRGQSSYNSPLHF. CDR3 DNA: TGTGCCAGCAGTCGCGGACAGAGCTCCTATAACTCACCCCTCCACTTT.

The chain is built from TRBV11-2 and TRBJ2-7; 9 nucleotides line up with TRBD2. The germline CDR1 and CDR2 sequences are SGHAT and FQNNGV. The CDR3 totals 16 residues. Trimming at V came to 2 bases and at J to 2 bases, leaving 7 bases not matched to a gene. The CDR3 loop reads CASSLWGAGGPYEQYF. DNA of the CDR3: TGTGCCAGCAGCTTATGGGGTGCGGGAGGGCCCTACGAGCAGTACTTC.

This clonotype came up a few times. This chain uses TRBV5-1 with TRBJ2-5; tentatively, D is TRBD1 (6 bases). The end of the DNA aligns better with TRBJ2-1, so the J call may be wrong. Germline V gene lookup returns CDR1 SGHRS and CDR2 YFSETQ. The CDR3 has 13 residues. The chain's CDR3 is CASSLTQGFEQFF. The CDR3, as DNA: TGCGCCAGCAGCTTGACTCAGGGGTTTGAGCAGTTCTTC.

This sequence joins TRBV9 and TRBJ1-1; D is perhaps TRBD1 (6 bases). The CDR3 loop spans 15 amino acids. The V and J ends lost 6 bases and 1 base respectively, with 16 bases between them. The germline V gene has CDR1 SGDLS and CDR2 YYNGEE. The chain's CDR3 is CASTRGGDSNTEAFF. For the CDR3, the DNA is TGTGCCAGCACTAGAGGGGGAGACTCGAACACTGAAGCTTTCTTT.

This rearrangement joins TRBV20-1 to TRBJ1-4; D is possibly TRBD1 (6 bases). Per the germline V gene, CDR1 is DFQATT and CDR2 is SNEGSKA (reference sequence). V shed 0 bases and J shed 0 bases, with 17 bases lying between them. This CDR3 has 18 residues. The CDR3 DNA follows: TGCAGTGCTAGAGAAGGGGGACCAATACCAACAACTAATGAAAAACTGTTTTTT. This sequence encodes CSAREGGPIPTTNEKLFF.

This clonotype turned up a few times. The rearrangement joins TRBV27 to TRBJ1-2; D is undetermined. Per the germline V gene, CDR1 is MNHEY and CDR2 is SMNVEV (reference sequence). The germline V and J ends were trimmed by 5 bases and 1 base, with 14 bases remaining between them. The CDR3 has 15 amino acids. This CDR3 reads CASSPINQFNYGYTF. The CDR3 nucleotides are TGTGCCAGCAGTCCAATTAATCAGTTTAACTATGGCTACACCTTC.

The chain links TRBV29-1 to TRBJ1-2; D not resolved. Germline V gives CDR1 SQVTM, CDR2 ANQGSEA. This CDR3 is 12 amino acids long. With 3 bases removed from V and 4 bases from J, the gap between germline ends came to 9 bases. As DNA, the CDR3 is TGCAGCGTTGATATTTGGCTCTATGGCTACACCTTC. It codes for CSVDIWLYGYTF.

V is TRBV7-2 and J is TRBJ1-4; no reliable D call. Germline lookup yields CDR1 SGHTA and CDR2 FQGNSA. With 1 base removed from V and 1 base from J, the gap between germline ends came to 10 bases. The CDR3 extends over 16 amino acids. The chain's CDR3 is CASSLVGGLTNEKLFF. The DNA for the CDR3 is TGTGCCAGCAGCTTAGTGGGTGGGCTAACTAATGAAAAACTGTTTTTT.

The chain couples TRBV7-3 to TRBJ1-2, with 9 bases that match TRBD1. V shed 5 bases, J shed 6 bases, and the junction held 10 bases outside the gene matches. The CDR3 runs 15 residues. CDR1 is SGHTA, CDR2 FQGTGA, per germline. The CDR3 protein is CASSLAGTGINGYTF. In DNA form, the CDR3 reads TGTGCCAGCAGCCTTGCCGGGACAGGGATCAATGGCTACACCTTC.

For this clonotype: Sequence at one end of the junction differs from germline and may be a read error. J is TRBJ1-1 and V is TRBV5-5; D is perhaps TRBD1 (5 bases). The length of the CDR3 is 15 residues. Germline V gene lookup returns CDR1 SGHKS and CDR2 YYEKEE (reference sequence). The CDR3 loop reads CASSLGPRENTEAFF. The CDR3 DNA is TGCGCCAGCAGCTTGGGTCCCAGGGAGAACACTGAAGCTTTCTTT.

This clonotype was recorded a few times. The rearrangement joins TRBV20-1 to TRBJ2-1; possibly TRBD2 for D (7 bases). Trimming stripped 8 bases from V and 7 bases from J, with 12 bases between. The CDR3 runs to 11 residues. Looked up from germline, CDR1 is DFQATT and CDR2 is SNEGSKA (reference sequence). The CDR3 loop reads CSPGGPNEQFF. DNA of the CDR3: TGCAGTCCCGGGGGGCCGAATGAGCAGTTCTTC.

This clonotype was found a few times. The genes are TRBV11-2 and TRBJ2-3; the match to TRBD2 covers 7 bases. V lost 5 bases to trimming and J lost 3 bases; unmatched junction nucleotides: 14. Germline CDR1 SGHAT, CDR2 FQNNGV. CDR3 length: 17 amino acids. The CDR3 DNA reads as TGTGCCAGCAGCCGAAAACCTAGCGGAGGCGGGACAGATACGCAGTATTTT. Translating gives CASSRKPSGGGTDTQYF.

The chain recombines TRBV5-1 with TRBJ1-2; possibly TRBD1 for D (6 bases). Trimming stripped 4 bases from V and 8 bases from J, with 12 bases between. The CDR3 is made up of 12 amino acids. Germline CDR1 is SGHRS and CDR2 is YFSETQ. CDR3 bases: TGCGCCAGCAGCACGACAGGTGACGGCTACACCTTC. Translated, it gives CASSTTGDGYTF.

This clonotype was counted a few times. V is TRBV12-3 or TRBV12-4 and J is TRBJ2-1, with 9 bases matching TRBD2. The CDR3 consists of 13 residues. V was pared by 4 bases and J by 9 bases, with 4 bases of the junction left unmatched. The chain's CDR3 is CASSSGLAGEQFF. The CDR3 DNA sequence: TGTGCCAGCAGTTCGGGACTAGCTGGTGAGCAGTTCTTC.